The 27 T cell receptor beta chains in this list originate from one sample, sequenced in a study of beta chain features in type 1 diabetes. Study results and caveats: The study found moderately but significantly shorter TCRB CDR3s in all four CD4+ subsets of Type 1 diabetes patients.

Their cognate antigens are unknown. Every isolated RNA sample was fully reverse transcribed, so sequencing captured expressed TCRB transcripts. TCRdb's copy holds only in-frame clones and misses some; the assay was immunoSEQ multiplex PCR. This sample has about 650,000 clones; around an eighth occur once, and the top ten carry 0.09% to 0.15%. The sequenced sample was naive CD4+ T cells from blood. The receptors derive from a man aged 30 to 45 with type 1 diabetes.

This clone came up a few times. The CDR3 DNA reads TGTGCCAGCAGCATTGGTAGGGACAGGGGGCGACATGAGCAGTTCTTC. It encodes CASSIGRDRGRHEQFF. This chain uses TRBV13 with TRBJ2-1; 12 bases are shared with TRBD1. The CDR3 is 16 amino acids. The junction had 10 bases not matched to a gene; V was cut back by 5 bases and J by 8 bases. Per the germline V gene, CDR1 is PRHDT and CDR2 is FYEKMQ (reference sequence).

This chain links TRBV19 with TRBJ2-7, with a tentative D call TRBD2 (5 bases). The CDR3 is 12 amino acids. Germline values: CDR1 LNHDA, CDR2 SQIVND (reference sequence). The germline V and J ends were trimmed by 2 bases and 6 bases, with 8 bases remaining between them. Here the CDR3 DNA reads TGTGCCAGTAGTATATCAGAGGGCGAGCAGTACTTC. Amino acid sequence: CASSISEGEQYF.

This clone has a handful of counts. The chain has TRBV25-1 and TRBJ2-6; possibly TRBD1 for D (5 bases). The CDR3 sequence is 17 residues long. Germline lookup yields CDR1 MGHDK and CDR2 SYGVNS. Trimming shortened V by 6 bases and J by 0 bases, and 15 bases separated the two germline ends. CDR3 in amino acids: CASSSQPGSSGANVLTF. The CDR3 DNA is TGTGCCAGCAGCTCCCAACCAGGGTCCTCTGGGGCCAACGTCCTGACTTTC.

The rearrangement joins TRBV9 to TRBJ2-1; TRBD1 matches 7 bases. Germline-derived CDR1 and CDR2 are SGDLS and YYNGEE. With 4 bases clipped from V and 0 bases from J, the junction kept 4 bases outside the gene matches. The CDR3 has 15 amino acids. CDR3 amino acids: CASSLQGSSYNEQFF. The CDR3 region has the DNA TGTGCCAGCAGCCTACAGGGGAGCTCCTACAATGAGCAGTTCTTC.

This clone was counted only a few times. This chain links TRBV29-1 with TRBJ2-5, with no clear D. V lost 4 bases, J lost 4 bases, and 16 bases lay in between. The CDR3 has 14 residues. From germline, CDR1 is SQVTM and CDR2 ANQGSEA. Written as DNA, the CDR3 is TGCAGCGTTGGAGTAAAGGGTCACATAGAGACCCAGTACTTC. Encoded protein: CSVGVKGHIETQYF. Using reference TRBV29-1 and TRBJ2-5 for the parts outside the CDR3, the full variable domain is SAVISQKPSRDICQRGTSLTIQCQVDSQVTMMFWYRQQPGQSLTLIATANQGSEATYESGFVIDKFPISRPNLTFSTLTVSNMSPEDSSIYLCSVGVKGHIETQYFGPGTRLLVL.

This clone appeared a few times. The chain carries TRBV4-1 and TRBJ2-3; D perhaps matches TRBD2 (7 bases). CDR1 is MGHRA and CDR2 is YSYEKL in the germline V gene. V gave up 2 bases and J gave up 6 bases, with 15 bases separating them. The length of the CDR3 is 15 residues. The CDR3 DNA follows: TGCGCCAGCAGCCAATCCGGCGGGGGCCTGGATACGCAGTATTTT. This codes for CASSQSGGGLDTQYF.

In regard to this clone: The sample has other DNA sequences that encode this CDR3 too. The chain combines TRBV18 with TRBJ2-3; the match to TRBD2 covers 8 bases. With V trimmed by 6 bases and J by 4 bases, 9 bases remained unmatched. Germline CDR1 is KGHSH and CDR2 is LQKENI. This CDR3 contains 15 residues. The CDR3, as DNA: TGTGCCAGCTCTCCGCCGGGACTAGGAGCAGATACGCAGTATTTT. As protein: CASSPPGLGADTQYF.

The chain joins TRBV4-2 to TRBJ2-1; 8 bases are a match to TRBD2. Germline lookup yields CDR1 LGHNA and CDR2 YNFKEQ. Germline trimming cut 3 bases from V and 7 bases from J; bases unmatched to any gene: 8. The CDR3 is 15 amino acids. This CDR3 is CASSQGLAGGNEQFF. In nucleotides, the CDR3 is TGTGCCAGCAGCCAGGGGCTGGCGGGAGGTAATGAGCAGTTCTTC.

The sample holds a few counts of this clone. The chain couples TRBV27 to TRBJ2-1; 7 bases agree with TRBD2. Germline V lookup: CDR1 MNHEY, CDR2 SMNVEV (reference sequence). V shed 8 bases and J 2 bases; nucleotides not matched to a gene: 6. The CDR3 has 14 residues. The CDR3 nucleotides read TGTGCCAGCGCTCAGGGAGGGGCCTACAATGAGCAGTTCTTC. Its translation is CASAQGGAYNEQFF.

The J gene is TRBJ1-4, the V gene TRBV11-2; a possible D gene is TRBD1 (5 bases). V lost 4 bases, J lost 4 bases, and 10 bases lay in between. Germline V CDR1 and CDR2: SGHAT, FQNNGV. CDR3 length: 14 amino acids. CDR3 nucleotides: TGTGCCAGCAGCTCATCGCAGGGTAATGAAAAACTGTTTTTT. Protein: CASSSSQGNEKLFF.

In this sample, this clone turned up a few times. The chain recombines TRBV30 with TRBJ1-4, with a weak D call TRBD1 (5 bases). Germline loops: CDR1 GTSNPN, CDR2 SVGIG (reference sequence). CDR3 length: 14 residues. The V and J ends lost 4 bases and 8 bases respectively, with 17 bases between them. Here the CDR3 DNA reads TGTGCCTGGATTAATCCGGGACCTGGGGAAAAACTGTTTTTT. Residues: CAWINPGPGEKLFF.

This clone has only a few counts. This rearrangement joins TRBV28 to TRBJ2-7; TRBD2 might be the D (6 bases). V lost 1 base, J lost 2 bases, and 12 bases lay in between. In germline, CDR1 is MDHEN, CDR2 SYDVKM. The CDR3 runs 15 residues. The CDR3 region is CASSLSFRGTYEQYF. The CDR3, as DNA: TGTGCCAGCAGTTTATCCTTTCGGGGGACCTACGAGCAGTACTTC. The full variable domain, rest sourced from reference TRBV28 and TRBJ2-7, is DVKVTQSSRYLVKRTGEKVFLECVQDMDHENMFWYRQDPGLGLRLIYFSYDVKMKEKGDIPEGYSVSREKKERFSLILESASTNQTSMYLCASSLSFRGTYEQYFGPGTRLTVT.

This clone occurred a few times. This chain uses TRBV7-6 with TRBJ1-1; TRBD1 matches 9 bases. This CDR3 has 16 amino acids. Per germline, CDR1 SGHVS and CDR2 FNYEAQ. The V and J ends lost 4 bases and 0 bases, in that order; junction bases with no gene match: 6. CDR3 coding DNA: TGTGCCAGCAGCTCCAGACAGGGGGTACTGAACACTGAAGCTTTCTTT. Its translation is CASSSRQGVLNTEAFF.

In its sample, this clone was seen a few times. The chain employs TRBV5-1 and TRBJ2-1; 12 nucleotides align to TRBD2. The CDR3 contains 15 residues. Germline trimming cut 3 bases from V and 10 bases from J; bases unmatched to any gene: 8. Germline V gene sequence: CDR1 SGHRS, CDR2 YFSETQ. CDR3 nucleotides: TGCGCCAGCAGCTACCTTTCGACTAGCGGGGGAGAGCAGTTCTTC. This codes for CASSYLSTSGGEQFF.

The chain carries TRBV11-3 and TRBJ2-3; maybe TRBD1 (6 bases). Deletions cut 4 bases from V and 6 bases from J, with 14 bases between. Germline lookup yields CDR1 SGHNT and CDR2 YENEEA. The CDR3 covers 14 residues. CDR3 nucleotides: TGTGCCAGCAGCTCACAGGGAATGTTGGATACGCAGTATTTT. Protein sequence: CASSSQGMLDTQYF.

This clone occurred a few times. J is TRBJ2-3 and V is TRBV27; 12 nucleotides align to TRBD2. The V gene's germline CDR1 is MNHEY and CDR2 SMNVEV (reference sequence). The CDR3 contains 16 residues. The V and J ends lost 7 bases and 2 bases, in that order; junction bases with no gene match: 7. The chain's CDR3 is CASTSTSGGYTDTQYF. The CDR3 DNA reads TGTGCCAGCACCTCGACTAGCGGGGGATACACAGATACGCAGTATTTT.

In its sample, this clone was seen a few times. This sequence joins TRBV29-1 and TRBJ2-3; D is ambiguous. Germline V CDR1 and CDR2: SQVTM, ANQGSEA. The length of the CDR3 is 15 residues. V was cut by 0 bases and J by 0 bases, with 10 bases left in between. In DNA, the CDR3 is TGCAGCGTTGAAGATACTCGCGTTAGCACAGATACGCAGTATTTT. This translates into CSVEDTRVSTDTQYF.

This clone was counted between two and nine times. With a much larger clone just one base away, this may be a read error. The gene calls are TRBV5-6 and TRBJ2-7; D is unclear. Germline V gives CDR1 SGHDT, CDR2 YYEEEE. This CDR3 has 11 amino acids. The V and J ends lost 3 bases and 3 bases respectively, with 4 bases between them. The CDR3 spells CASSSYYEQYF. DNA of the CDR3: TGTGCCAGCAGCTCCTACTACGAGCAGTACTTC.

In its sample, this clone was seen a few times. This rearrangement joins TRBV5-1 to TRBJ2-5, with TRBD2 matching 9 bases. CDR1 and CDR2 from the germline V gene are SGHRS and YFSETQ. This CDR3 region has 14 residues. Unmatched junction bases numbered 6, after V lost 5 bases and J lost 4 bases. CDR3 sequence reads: CASRGGLAAETQYF. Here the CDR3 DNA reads TGCGCCAGCAGAGGGGGACTAGCAGCAGAGACCCAGTACTTC.

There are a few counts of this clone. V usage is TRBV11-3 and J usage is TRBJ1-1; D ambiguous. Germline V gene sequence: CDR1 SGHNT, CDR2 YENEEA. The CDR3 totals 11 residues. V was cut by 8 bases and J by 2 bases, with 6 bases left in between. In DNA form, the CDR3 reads TGTGCCAGCGCGGCAAACACTGAAGCTTTCTTT. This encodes CASAANTEAFF.

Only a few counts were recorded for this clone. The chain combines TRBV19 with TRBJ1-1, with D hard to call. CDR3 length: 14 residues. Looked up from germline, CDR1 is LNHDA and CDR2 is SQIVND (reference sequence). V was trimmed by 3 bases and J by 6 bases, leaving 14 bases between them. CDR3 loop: CASSIGPAVAEAFF. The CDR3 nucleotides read TGTGCCAGTAGTATTGGCCCAGCAGTGGCTGAAGCTTTCTTT.

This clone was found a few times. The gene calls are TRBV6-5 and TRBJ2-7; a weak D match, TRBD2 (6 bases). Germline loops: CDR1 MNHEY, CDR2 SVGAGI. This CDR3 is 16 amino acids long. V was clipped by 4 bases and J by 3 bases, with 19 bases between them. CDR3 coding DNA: TGTGCCAGCAGTTCCATCGGACTGGAGGGGTACTACGAGCAGTACTTC. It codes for CASSSIGLEGYYEQYF.

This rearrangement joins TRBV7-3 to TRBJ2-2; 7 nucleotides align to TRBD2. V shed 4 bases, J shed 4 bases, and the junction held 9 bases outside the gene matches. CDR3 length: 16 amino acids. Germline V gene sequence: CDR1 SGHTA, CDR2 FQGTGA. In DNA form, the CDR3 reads TGTGCCAGCAGCTCGCCGCTTGGCGGGGGCACCGGGGAGCTGTTTTTT. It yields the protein CASSSPLGGGTGELFF. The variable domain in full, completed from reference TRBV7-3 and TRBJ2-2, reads GAGVSQTPSNKVTEKGKYVELRCDPISGHTALYWYRQSLGQGPEFLIYFQGTGAADDSGLPNDRFFAVRPEGSVSTLKIQRTERGDSAVYLCASSSPLGGGTGELFFGEGSRLTVL.

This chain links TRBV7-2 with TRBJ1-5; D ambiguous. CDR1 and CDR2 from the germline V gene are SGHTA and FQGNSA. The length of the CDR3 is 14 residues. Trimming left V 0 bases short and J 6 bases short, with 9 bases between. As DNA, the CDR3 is TGTGCCAGCAGCTTAGCAAGTCTGGGTCAGCCCCAGCATTTT. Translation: CASSLASLGQPQHF.

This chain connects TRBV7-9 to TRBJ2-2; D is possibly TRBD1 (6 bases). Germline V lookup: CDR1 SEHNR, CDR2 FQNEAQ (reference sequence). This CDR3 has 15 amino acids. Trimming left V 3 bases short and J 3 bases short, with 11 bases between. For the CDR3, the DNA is TGTGCCAGCAGCTTTAGTTCAGGGGACACCGGGGAGCTGTTTTTT. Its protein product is CASSFSSGDTGELFF.

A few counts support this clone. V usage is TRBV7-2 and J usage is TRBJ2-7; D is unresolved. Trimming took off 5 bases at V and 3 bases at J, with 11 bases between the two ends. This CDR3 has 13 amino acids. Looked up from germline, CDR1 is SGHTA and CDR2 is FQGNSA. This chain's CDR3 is CASSLPGGYEQYF. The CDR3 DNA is TGTGCCAGCAGCCTCCCCGGCGGCTACGAGCAGTACTTC.

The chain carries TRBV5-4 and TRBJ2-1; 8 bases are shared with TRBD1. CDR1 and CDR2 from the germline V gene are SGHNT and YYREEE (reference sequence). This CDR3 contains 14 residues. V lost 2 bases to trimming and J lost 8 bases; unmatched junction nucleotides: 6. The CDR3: CASSFGQGADEQFF. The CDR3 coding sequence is TGTGCCAGCAGCTTTGGGCAGGGGGCGGATGAGCAGTTCTTC.